This T cell receptor beta chain was sequenced during a study of cytotoxic CD8 clonotypes in ibrutinib-treated CLL. Method: immunoSEQ multiplex PCR; TCRdb's copy keeps in-frame clones and lacks some. This sample has some 300,000 clones, with 80% found just once. Germline CDR1 reads SEHNR; CDR2 reads FQNEAQ (reference sequence). There are 12 residues in the CDR3. Between the trimmed V and J ends, which lost 3 bases and 7 bases, there was a span of 9 bases. This specimen was PBMCs, taken before ibrutinib treatment. This TCR came from a human donor with chronic lymphocytic leukemia. This chain links TRBV7-9 with TRBJ1-1, with a tentative D call TRBD1 (5 bases). The chain's CDR3 is CASSLGGYEAFF. The CDR3 bases are TGTGCCAGCAGCTTGGGGGGATATGAAGCTTTCTTT.